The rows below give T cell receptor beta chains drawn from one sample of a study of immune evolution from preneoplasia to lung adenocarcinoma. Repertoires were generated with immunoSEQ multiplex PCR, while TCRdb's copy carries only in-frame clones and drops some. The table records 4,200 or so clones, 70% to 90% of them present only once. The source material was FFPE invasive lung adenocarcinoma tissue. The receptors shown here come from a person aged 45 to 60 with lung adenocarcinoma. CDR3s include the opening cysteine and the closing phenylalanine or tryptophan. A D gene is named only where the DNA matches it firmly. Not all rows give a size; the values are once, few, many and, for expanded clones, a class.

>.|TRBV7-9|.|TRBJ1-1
CASSERGFTEAFF
TGTGCCAGCAGCGAGCGGGGGTTTACTGAAGCTTTCTTT
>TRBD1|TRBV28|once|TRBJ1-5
CTSSRPGTGQEPQHF
TGTACCAGCAGTCGTCCCGGGACAGGGCAGGAGCCCCAGCATTTT
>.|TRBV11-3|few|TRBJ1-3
CASSSQSPSGNTIYF
TGTGCCAGCAGCTCCCAGAGCCCCTCTGGAAACACCATATATTTT
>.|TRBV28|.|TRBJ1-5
CASSSPGRASNQPQHF
TGTGCCAGCAGTTCCCCTGGCAGGGCATCCAATCAGCCCCAGCATTTT
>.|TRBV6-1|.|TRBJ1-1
CASSASLNTEAFF
TGTGCCAGCAGTGCCAGCTTGAACACTGAAGCTTTCTTT
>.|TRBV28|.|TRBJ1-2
CASMDNNYGYTF
TGTGCCAGCATGGACAATAACTATGGCTACACCTTC
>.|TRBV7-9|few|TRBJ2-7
CASSWDGTVYEQYF
TGTGCCAGCAGCTGGGACGGGACGGTCTACGAGCAGTACTTC
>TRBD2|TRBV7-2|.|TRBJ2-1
CASSLQPPSGLTNEQFF
TGTGCCAGCAGCTTACAGCCCCCTAGCGGGCTAACCAATGAGCAGTTCTTC
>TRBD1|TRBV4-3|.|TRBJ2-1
CASSQDDRGVVGEQFF
TGCGCCAGCAGCCAAGATGACAGGGGAGTAGTTGGTGAGCAGTTCTTC
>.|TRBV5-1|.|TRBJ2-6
CASSLVGGTGANVLTF
TGCGCCAGCAGCTTGGTCGGGGGCACTGGGGCCAACGTCCTGACTTTC
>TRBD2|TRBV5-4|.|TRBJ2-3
CASSPRTSGKADTQYF
TGTGCCAGCAGCCCGAGGACTAGCGGGAAGGCAGATACGCAGTATTTT
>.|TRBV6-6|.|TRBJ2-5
CASSPPTEVETQYF
TGTGCCAGCAGTCCCCCGACAGAGGTAGAGACCCAGTACTTC
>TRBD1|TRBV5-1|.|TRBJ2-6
CASSSDRRSGANVLTF
TGCGCCAGCAGCTCGGACAGGCGCTCTGGGGCCAACGTCCTGACTTTC
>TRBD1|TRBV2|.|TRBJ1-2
CASRGDRRSYGYTF
TGTGCCAGCAGGGGGGACAGACGCTCCTATGGCTACACCTTC
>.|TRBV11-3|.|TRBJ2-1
CASSLDGLGPNEQFF
TGTGCCAGCAGCCTCGACGGGTTGGGCCCTAATGAGCAGTTCTTC
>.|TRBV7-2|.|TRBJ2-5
CASSLRVRETQYF
TGTGCCAGCAGCTTAAGGGTGAGGGAGACCCAGTACTTC
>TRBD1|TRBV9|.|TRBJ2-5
CASSRGQNQETQYF
TGTGCCAGCAGCCGGGGACAGAACCAAGAGACCCAGTACTTC
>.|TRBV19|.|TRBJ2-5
CASRGRGAQETQYF
TGTGCCAGTAGGGGACGGGGGGCACAAGAGACCCAGTACTTC
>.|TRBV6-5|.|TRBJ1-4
CASSYDGRNEKLFF
TGTGCCAGCAGTTACGACGGTAGAAATGAAAAACTGTTTTTT
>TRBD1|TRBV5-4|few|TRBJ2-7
CASRPDRGDYEQYF
TGTGCCAGCAGGCCTGACAGGGGGGACTACGAGCAGTACTTC
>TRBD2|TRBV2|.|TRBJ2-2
CASSDLLRGGSRELFF
TGTGCCAGCAGTGATCTCCTGCGGGGAGGGAGCCGGGAGCTGTTTTTT
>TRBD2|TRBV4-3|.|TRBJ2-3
CASSQAWDSRERLYF
TGCGCCAGCAGCCAAGCCTGGGACTCGCGGGAGAGATTGTATTTT
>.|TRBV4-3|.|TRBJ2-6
CASSPGLNSGANVLTF
TGCGCCAGCAGCCCGGGACTTAACTCTGGGGCCAACGTCCTGACTTTC
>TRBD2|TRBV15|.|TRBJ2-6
CATARGVGANVLTF
TGTGCCACCGCCCGGGGGGTTGGGGCCAACGTCCTGACTTTC
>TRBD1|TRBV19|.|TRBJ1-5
CASSPTGGSGYQPQHF
TGTGCCAGTAGCCCGACAGGGGGCTCGGGTTATCAGCCCCAGCATTTT
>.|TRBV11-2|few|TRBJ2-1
CASGRSVGGREFF
TGTGCCAGCGGCCGATCTGTCGGGGGGCGAGAGTTCTTC
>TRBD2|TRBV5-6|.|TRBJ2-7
CASSGLAGAYEQYF
TGTGCCAGCAGCGGACTAGCGGGAGCCTACGAGCAGTACTTC
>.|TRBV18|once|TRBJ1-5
CASSPESNQLQHF
TGTGCCAGCTCACCAGAAAGCAATCAGCTCCAGCATTTT
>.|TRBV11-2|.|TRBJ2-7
CASSPDSYEQYF
TGTGCCAGCAGTCCCGACAGCTACGAGCAGTACTTC
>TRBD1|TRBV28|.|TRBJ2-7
CASRGQGVYEQYF
TGTGCCAGCAGGGGACAGGGGGTCTACGAGCAGTACTTC
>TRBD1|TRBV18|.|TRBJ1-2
CASSLPTGDLFYGYTF
TGTGCCAGCTCACTCCCGACAGGGGACCTTTTCTATGGCTACACCTTC
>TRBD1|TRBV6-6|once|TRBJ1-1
CASSYKDRGGTEAFF
TGTGCCAGCAGTTACAAAGACAGGGGTGGCACTGAAGCTTTCTTT
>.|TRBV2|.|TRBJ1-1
CASSTMMNTEAFF
TGTGCCAGCAGCACGATGATGAACACTGAAGCTTTCTTT
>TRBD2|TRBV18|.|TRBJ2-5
CASSPVTSERGETQYF
TGTGCCAGCTCACCCGTGACTAGCGAGAGAGGGGAGACCCAGTACTTC
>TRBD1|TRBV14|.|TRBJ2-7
CASSQRIGQGGYEQYF
TGTGCCAGCAGCCAAAGGATAGGACAGGGTGGTTACGAGCAGTACTTC
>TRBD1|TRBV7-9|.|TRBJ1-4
CASSLVGKQGEKLFF
TGTGCCAGCAGCTTAGTCGGGAAACAGGGGGAAAAACTGTTTTTT
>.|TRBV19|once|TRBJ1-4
CASSPRTLPGEKLFF
TGTGCCAGTAGTCCGCGGACCCTCCCGGGGGAAAAACTGTTTTTT
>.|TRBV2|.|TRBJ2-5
CASSTLKGETQYF
TGTGCCAGCAGTACATTAAAAGGGGAGACCCAGTACTTC
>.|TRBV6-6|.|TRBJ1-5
CASRADYSNQPQHF
TGTGCCAGCAGGGCAGACTATAGCAATCAGCCCCAGCATTTT
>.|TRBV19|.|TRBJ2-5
CASGVQETQYF
TGTGCCTCGGGGGTTCAAGAGACCCAGTACTTC